These T cell receptor beta chains were read from a single sample in a study of cytomegalovirus exposure and HLA in healthy donors. The protocol was immunoSEQ multiplex PCR, while the TCRdb copy is restricted to in-frame clones and leaves out a portion. The top ten clones hold approximately 2.1% of a sample with some 140,000 clones, roughly 70% of them seen once. Sequenced: PBMCs. All receptors derive from a man younger than 45 in good health and CMV-seronegative. CDR3s include the opening cysteine and the closing phenylalanine or tryptophan. A D gene is named only where the DNA matches it firmly. Some rows mark clone size as missing; the rest say once, few, many or name a class of expanded clone.

V	D	J	size	CDR3	DNA
TRBV9	TRBD1	TRBJ1-6	.	CASSPKTGVSSPLHF	TGTGCCAGCAGCCCAAAGACAGGGGTTAGTTCACCCCTCCACTTT
TRBV6-5	.	TRBJ1-1	few	CASSYSQQNTEAFF	TGTGCCAGCAGTTACTCGCAACAGAACACTGAAGCTTTCTTT
TRBV10-3	.	TRBJ1-5	.	CAIGGGQNSNQPQHF	TGTGCCATCGGGGGGGGGCAGAATAGCAATCAGCCCCAGCATTTT
TRBV4-1	TRBD1	TRBJ1-1	.	CASSQDFFQGAEAFF	TGCGCCAGCAGCCAAGATTTCTTCCAGGGGGCTGAAGCTTTCTTT
TRBV7-4	.	TRBJ2-1	.	CASSFGGISSYNEQFF	TGTGCCAGCAGCTTCGGCGGGATTAGCTCCTACAATGAGCAGTTCTTC
TRBV6-1	TRBD1	TRBJ2-1	.	CASSESGGGTVNVEQFF	TGTGCCAGCAGTGAATCAGGGGGTGGGACAGTTAATGTTGAGCAGTTCTTC
TRBV1	.	TRBJ2-1	.	CTSTPRSRNQFF	TGCACCAGCACCCCTAGGAGCCGGAACCAGTTCTTC
TRBV5-6	.	TRBJ1-4	few	CASSLGGEREKLFF	TGTGCCAGCAGCTTGGGGGGAGAGAGAGAAAAACTGTTTTTT
TRBV7-9	.	TRBJ2-7	.	CASSLGTASYEQYF	TGTGCCAGCAGCTTAGGGACAGCTTCCTACGAGCAGTACTTC
TRBV7-2	.	TRBJ1-2	.	CASSDRTANYGYTF	TGTGCCAGCAGCGACCGGACAGCTAACTATGGCTACACCTTC
TRBV18	.	TRBJ1-6	.	CASSRRAKDSPLHF	TGTGCCAGCTCACGCAGGGCAAAGGATTCACCCCTCCACTTT
TRBV4-3	TRBD2	TRBJ2-3	.	CASSPQGRGGSTDTQYF	TGCGCCAGCAGCCCCCAAGGACGGGGGGGCAGCACAGATACGCAGTATTTT
TRBV19	TRBD1	TRBJ2-7	.	CASRRTGAYEQYF	TGTGCCAGTAGACGGACAGGGGCCTACGAGCAGTATTTC
TRBV6-1	.	TRBJ2-2	few	CAGGAQSNTGELFF	TGTGCCGGAGGGGCACAGTCGAACACCGGGGAGCTGTTTTTT
TRBV5-1	TRBD1	TRBJ2-5	.	CASSLRTGSLGTQYF	TGCGCCAGCAGCCTACGGACAGGGTCCCTAGGGACCCAGTACTTC
TRBV7-9	.	TRBJ1-2	.	CASSSNRGGYTF	TGTGCCAGCAGCAGTAATAGGGGTGGCTACACCTTC
TRBV13	.	TRBJ2-5	.	CASSSPSQETQYF	TGTGCCAGCAGCTCCCCGTCCCAAGAGACCCAGTACTTC
TRBV5-4	.	TRBJ2-1	.	CASLKGGPSSYNEQFF	TGTGCCAGCCTCAAGGGCGGGCCGAGCTCCTACAATGAGCAGTTCTTC
TRBV2	.	TRBJ2-3	few	CASSEVFRADTQYF	TGTGCCAGCAGTGAAGTCTTCCGGGCAGATACGCAGTATTTT
TRBV15	TRBD1	TRBJ1-5	.	CATSRDRGIHQPQHF	TGTGCCACCAGCAGAGACAGGGGGATCCATCAGCCCCAGCATTTT
TRBV7-8	.	TRBJ1-1	.	CASSSTGANTEAFF	TGTGCCAGCAGCTCCACTGGGGCGAACACTGAAGCTTTCTTT
TRBV13	TRBD1	TRBJ1-2	.	CASSLGGQHNYGYTF	TGTGCCAGCAGCTTAGGGGGACAGCATAACTATGGCTACACCTTC
TRBV28	TRBD2	TRBJ2-5	few	CASSPSSTSAFGETQYF	TGTGCCAGCAGTCCCTCCTCTACTAGCGCGTTCGGAGAGACCCAGTACTTC
TRBV6-1	TRBD1	TRBJ2-7	.	CASSEGVGQGYEQYF	TGTGCCAGCAGTGAAGGGGTAGGACAGGGCTACGAGCAGTACTTC
TRBV5-1	TRBD2	TRBJ2-3	once	CASSLDGSGGVTDTQYF	TGCGCCAGCAGCTTGGATGGTAGCGGGGGGGTCACAGATACGCAGTATTTT
TRBV6-5	TRBD1	TRBJ1-2	.	CASSYRQGDYGYTF	TGTGCCAGCAGTTACCGACAGGGAGACTATGGCTACACCTTC
TRBV5-1	.	TRBJ1-3	.	CASSPRVLGPGNTIYF	TGCGCCAGCAGCCCGCGGGTCCTCGGGCCTGGAAACACCATATATTTT
TRBV30	TRBD1	TRBJ2-1	.	CAWSVIGTGGEQFF	TGTGCCTGGAGTGTGATCGGGACAGGGGGCGAGCAGTTCTTC
TRBV7-9	TRBD1	TRBJ2-5	.	CASSLPPGQGKETQYF	TGTGCCAGCAGCTTGCCCCCTGGACAGGGAAAAGAGACCCAGTACTTC
TRBV30	.	TRBJ1-6	.	CAWGRDSDSPLHF	TGTGCCTGGGGCCGGGACTCAGATTCACCCCTCCACTTT
TRBV15	.	TRBJ2-3	.	CATSRDPGTQSTDTQYF	TGTGCCACCAGCAGAGACCCCGGGACACAAAGCACAGATACGCAGTATTTT
TRBV9	TRBD1	TRBJ2-7	.	CASSEGGQETYEQYF	TGTGCCAGCAGCGAGGGGGGACAGGAGACCTACGAGCAGTACTTC
TRBV5-1	TRBD2	TRBJ2-5	few	CASSLNAGGETQYF	TGCGCCAGCAGCTTAAACGCGGGAGGAGAGACCCAGTACTTC
TRBV19	TRBD1	TRBJ1-4	.	CASSVPGQAIRGNEKLFF	TGTGCCAGTAGTGTTCCGGGACAGGCTATAAGAGGGAATGAAAAACTGTTTTTT
TRBV5-1	TRBD1	TRBJ2-7	.	CASSSGQGAYEQYF	TGCGCCAGCAGCTCGGGACAGGGGGCTTACGAGCAGTACTTC
TRBV7-3	.	TRBJ1-1	.	CASSLTRASEAFF	TGTGCCAGCAGCTTAACCAGGGCAAGTGAAGCTTTCTTT
TRBV18	.	TRBJ2-7	few	CASSPLQGDEQYF	TGTGCCAGCTCACCGTTACAGGGCGACGAGCAGTACTTC
TRBV18	TRBD1	TRBJ2-7	.	CASSPTSGGSSYEQYF	TGTGCCAGCTCACCTACATCAGGGGGCTCCTCCTACGAGCAGTACTTC
TRBV18	.	TRBJ1-2	.	CASSPLDRVRDGYTF	TGTGCCAGCTCACCACTAGATCGGGTACGCGACGGCTACACCTTC
TRBV2	.	TRBJ1-2	.	CASSEVGASDGYPF	TGTGCCAGCAGTGAAGTGGGGGCATCTGATGGCTACCCCTTC
TRBV4-2	TRBD1	TRBJ1-2	.	CASSQAERQGAIYGYTF	TGTGCCAGCAGCCAAGCCGAACGACAGGGGGCGATTTATGGCTACACCTTC
TRBV5-6	.	TRBJ1-1	few	CASSSTGYAEAFF	TGTGCCAGCAGCTCAACAGGGTATGCTGAAGCTTTCTTT
TRBV6-1	TRBD2	TRBJ2-3	.	CASSVPRTSGVYTDTQYF	TGTGCCAGCAGTGTCCCTCGGACTAGCGGGGTGTACACAGATACGCAGTATTTT
TRBV6-6	.	TRBJ2-5	once	CASSYDEGYQETQYF	TGTGCCAGCAGTTACGACGAGGGATACCAGGAGACCCAGTACTTC
TRBV4-2	.	TRBJ2-7	.	CASSQSRLELYEQYF	TGTGCCAGCAGCCAATCCCGACTAGAACTCTACGAGCAGTACTTC
TRBV19	TRBD1	TRBJ2-1	.	CASSKYRGPYNEQFF	TGTGCCAGTAGTAAATACAGGGGACCATACAATGAGCAGTTCTTC
TRBV5-6	.	TRBJ2-3	few	CASSLGTLTDTQYF	TGTGCCAGCAGCTTGGGGACACTCACAGATACGCAGTATTTT
TRBV19	.	TRBJ2-7	.	CASSIVGGQPTYEQYF	TGTGCCAGTAGTATAGTAGGGGGACAACCCACCTACGAGCAGTACTTC
TRBV5-1	.	TRBJ2-3	.	CASSLGGGVGTDTQYF	TGCGCCAGCAGCTTGGGGGGCGGGGTGGGCACAGATACGCAGTATTTT
TRBV7-2	.	TRBJ1-1	.	CASSSAGGGNTEAFF	TGTGCCAGCAGCTCCGCGGGGGGAGGAAACACTGAAGCTTTCTTT